This TCR beta chain was obtained from a study of T-cell reconstitution after alpha-beta-depleted transplantation in children (dated by TCRdb to the mid-2010s). About the investigation overall: T-cell immune reconstitution after TCRalphabeta/CD19-depleted allogeneic hematopoietic cell transplantation in children was quantitatively tracked in the study by means of TCR repertoire profiling.

Overall results and qualifications from the work: Apparently early alphabetaT-cell count recovery about two months after transplant reportedly relied on only several hundred rapidly expanded clones derived from non-depleted graft cells. The high TCRbeta diversity at day 60 in some patients was ascribed to recipient T cells and intrathymic progenitors that had survived conditioning. The frequencies of hyperexpanded clones fell over the following months, and after one year, T-cell counts and TCRbeta diversity were mostly attributed to newly produced T cells.

The library relied on PCR. The instrument was an Illumina HiSeq 2500. TCR library preparation used molecular barcoding, with unique molecular identifiers applied to normalize quantification of the TCRbeta repertoire. TCRdb reprocessed the public reads (quality trimming at Q25 with fastp, clone calling with MiXCR) and kept in-frame beta chains. Each entry is one CDR3 protein sequence, shown with its most common DNA and genes. This sample holds approximately 1,000,000 distinct CDR3 sequences; roughly 29% were observed only once. The ten largest clones capture about 28% of the sample. There are a few counts of this clonotype. What this receptor recognizes is not known. Base qualities were left out, and no much larger clone turns up one base away. The treatment or condition tag for this specimen amounts to: allogeneic hematopoietic cell transplantation with graft depleted of TCRalphabeta T cells and CD19 B cells. The transplant recipients were children given TCRalphabeta/CD19-depleted allogeneic hematopoietic cell grafts.

Based on the germline V gene, the CDR1 and CDR2 sequences are ENHRY and SYGVKD. The cysteine opens and the phenylalanine closes a CDR3 of 19 amino acids. Here the CDR3 DNA is all that survives: 57 bases in frame from base 1. Trimming accounts for 2 bases at V and 0 bases at J, while the number of junction bases matched to no gene is 10. Here the sequenced sample was PBMCs, mostly from graft donor cells, taken 360 days after TCRalphabeta/CD19-depleted stem cell transplant. This clonotype originated in a boy in the first two years of life who had a stem cell transplant for SCID, so the T cells may come from the graft donor. The chain was built from TRBV10-3 and TRBJ2-1; 10 middle bases align to TRBD2. The DNA sequence is TGTGCCATCAGTGAGGGTTTGATAGCGGGGGGTCTCTCCTACAATGAGCAGTTCTTC. It encodes CAISEGLIAGGLSYNEQFF.